The 10 T cell receptor beta chains in this list originate from one sample, sequenced in a study of blood T cell repertoires in COVID-19 (dated by TCRdb to 2018 to 2020). Receptors were amplified or captured by the immunoSEQ multiplex PCR assay. This is the immuneACCESS table as TCRdb keeps it, with only in-frame sequences that have V and J called. A part of the clones is gone; compared with another copy, unresolved V genes explain less than half, and the rest is unexplained. The sample table contains roughly 130,000 clones; only one count was recorded for about 80% of them. The ten most abundant clones make up 12% of the sample. The specimen was peripheral blood. Receptors originate from a woman in her sixties with acute or convalescent COVID-19.

A single count supports this clone. CDR3 amino acids: CASSTQAGNQPQHF. In nucleotides, the CDR3 is TGTGCCAGTAGTACCCAGGCAGGCAATCAGCCCCAGCATTTT. This chain uses TRBV19 with TRBJ1-5; D remains unclear. Trimming left V 4 bases short and J 2 bases short, with 9 bases between. The CDR3 has 14 residues. Germline CDR1 and CDR2: LNHDA and SQIVND (reference sequence).

The CDR3 region has the DNA TGCAGTGCTAGTCCTGCGGGGGGGAACACTGAAGCTTTCTTT. It translates to CSASPAGGNTEAFF. The J gene is TRBJ1-1, the V gene TRBV20-1, with D possibly TRBD1 on 5 matching bases. The CDR3 covers 14 residues. CDR1 and CDR2 from the germline V gene are DFQATT and SNEGSKA (reference sequence). The germline V and J ends were trimmed by 3 bases and 1 base, with 12 bases remaining between them.

The genes are TRBV30 and TRBJ1-1; D unresolved. CDR1 GTSNPN and CDR2 SVGIG come from the germline V gene (reference sequence). The CDR3 spans 12 residues. The germline V and J ends were trimmed by 2 bases and 11 bases, with 15 bases remaining between them. CDR3 loop: CAWSLGLQAAFF. Written as DNA, the CDR3 is TGTGCCTGGAGTCTCGGCCTTCAGGCGGCTTTCTTT.

The chain joins TRBV2 to TRBJ1-1; D remains ambiguous. This CDR3 has 15 amino acids. Germline V lookup: CDR1 SNHLY, CDR2 FYNNEI. V was trimmed by 5 bases and J by 0 bases, leaving 13 bases between them. CDR3 sequence: CASSPPVFMNTEAFF. For the CDR3, the DNA is TGTGCCAGCAGTCCCCCGGTTTTTATGAACACTGAAGCTTTCTTT.

The CDR3 here is CASSTSGVAETQYF. As DNA, the CDR3 is TGTGCCAGCAGCACCTCAGGGGTCGCGGAGACCCAGTACTTC. The chain joins TRBV7-2 to TRBJ2-5; maybe TRBD1 (6 bases). Trimming left V 5 bases short and J 5 bases short, with 15 bases between. CDR3 length equals 14 residues. Germline assignment: CDR1 SGHTA and CDR2 FQGNSA.

The chain links TRBV25-1 to TRBJ2-7; a weak D match, TRBD2 (6 bases). The V end was cut by 4 bases, the J end by 3 bases, with 13 bases between. CDR3 size: 14 residues. Germline V gene sequence: CDR1 MGHDK, CDR2 SYGVNS. The DNA of the CDR3 is TGTGCCAGCAGTGGCCGGGACTCGTACTACGAGCAGTACTTC. Translating gives CASSGRDSYYEQYF.

This clone was seen only a few times. The chain has TRBV11-1 and TRBJ2-1; 11 bases are shared with TRBD2. V shed 5 bases and J 9 bases; nucleotides not matched to a gene: 6. Per the germline V gene, CDR1 is SGHAT and CDR2 is FQDESV (reference sequence). There are 14 residues in the CDR3. CDR3 loop: CASSISGGAVEQFF. The CDR3 coding sequence is TGTGCCAGCAGCATTAGCGGGGGGGCGGTTGAGCAGTTCTTC.

The chain combines TRBV2 with TRBJ1-5; maybe TRBD1 (6 bases). The CDR3 runs to 15 residues. With 0 bases removed from V and 11 bases from J, the gap between germline ends came to 17 bases. Germline V gene lookup returns CDR1 SNHLY and CDR2 FYNNEI. CDR3 nucleotides: TGTGCCAGCAGTGAAGCGCGTAGGGGGTTACTGACCCAGCATTTT. It encodes CASSEARRGLLTQHF.

The chain is built from TRBV21-1 and TRBJ1-3. TRBV21-1 is listed as a pseudogene. The CDR3 loop spans 18 amino acids. CDR3 in amino acids: CASMRGGIVRGSGNTIYF. CDR3 nucleotide sequence: TGTGCCAGCATGAGGGGAGGGATAGTTCGGGGCTCTGGAAACACCATATATTTT.

The CDR3 is CAISETRDTSGNTIYF. CDR3 bases: TGTGCCATCAGTGAAACGCGAGACACCTCTGGAAACACCATATATTTT. The V gene is TRBV10-3, the J gene TRBJ1-3; D gene ambiguous. Trimming left V 3 bases short and J 0 bases short, with 12 bases between. Germline values: CDR1 ENHRY, CDR2 SYGVKD. This CDR3 is built from 16 residues.